The clone carrying this T cell receptor (beta chain) was observed at least ten times. What it binds is not known. In the library, individual cDNA molecules carried attached unique molecular identifiers. MiXCR, run by TCRdb on the 5' RACE reads, gives a single entry per CDR3 protein. Of 45,000 to 55,000 distinct CDR3 sequences detected, 6.2% appear once; the ten largest clones hold 3.9%. The V end was cut by 7 bases, the J end by 1 base, with 11 bases between. This CDR3 is built from 13 residues. In germline, CDR1 is MDHEN, CDR2 SYDVKM. The data were obtained in a study of early T cells in non-severe SARS-CoV-2 infection. Whole-study context: Sequencing input comprised bulk RNA from unsorted whole blood; chain pairing was not available.

Study-level findings and limits: In VDJdb matching, anti-spike CD8 responses were favored while private and CD4 specificities went missing.

Input material: whole blood. The origin of this receptor is an adult who was a healthcare worker with PCR-confirmed SARS-CoV-2 infection or an uninfected control (not recorded which). V usage is TRBV28 and J usage is TRBJ2-7, with D hard to call. The CDR3: CASTEIGSYEQYF. The CDR3 DNA reads as TGTGCCAGCACAGAAATTGGTTCCTACGAGCAGTACTTC.